This passage covers 21 T cell receptor beta chains from one sample sequenced in a study of blood T cell repertoires in COVID-19. The assay was immunoSEQ multiplex PCR, and TCRdb's table has in-frame clones only and misses some. The table lists around 70,000 clones, 82% of them singletons. Sequenced sample: peripheral blood. Source of these receptors: a man between 60 and 70 years old with acute or convalescent COVID-19.

V usage is TRBV19 and J usage is TRBJ1-6; 10 bases line up with TRBD1. CDR3 size: 13 residues. Trimming at V came to 6 bases and at J to 7 bases, leaving 0 bases not matched to a gene. Looked up from germline, CDR1 is LNHDA and CDR2 is SQIVND (reference sequence). CDR3 in amino acids: CASRDRGNSPLHF. The CDR3 nucleotides read TGTGCCAGTAGGGACAGGGGGAATTCACCCCTCCACTTT.

DNA for the CDR3: TGTGCCAGCAGCCCGCCGCGGGGCAGGAACACCGGGGAGCTGTTTTTT. This encodes CASSPPRGRNTGELFF. The V and J genes are TRBV5-6 and TRBJ2-2; maybe TRBD2 (6 bases). CDR3 length equals 16 residues. Germline V CDR1 and CDR2: SGHDT, YYEEEE. Trimming removed 4 bases at V and 1 base at J, with 14 bases between.

The genes are TRBV6-5 and TRBJ1-1; D gene unclear. This CDR3 comprises 13 residues. Germline values: CDR1 MNHEY, CDR2 SVGAGI. The V end was cut by 4 bases, the J end by 4 bases, with 10 bases between. The CDR3, as DNA: TGTGCCAGCAGTTTCGGTGGGAGCACTGAAGCTTTCTTT. As protein: CASSFGGSTEAFF.

This clone was found once. This chain connects TRBV10-2 to TRBJ2-2, with D possibly being TRBD1 (6 bases). This CDR3 is 14 amino acids long. V gave up 6 bases and J gave up 1 base, with 9 bases separating them. The germline CDR1 and CDR2 sequences are WSHSY and SAAADI. Here the CDR3 reads CASSSDRNTGELFF. DNA for the CDR3: TGCGCCAGCAGCTCGGACAGGAACACCGGGGAGCTGTTTTTT.

V usage is TRBV7-7 and J usage is TRBJ2-2, with a tentative D call TRBD2 (6 bases). CDR1 is SSHAT, CDR2 FNYEAQ, per germline (reference sequence). The CDR3 is 14 residues long. Trimming removed 1 base from V and 4 bases from J, with 7 bases in between. CDR3 in amino acids: CASSLVEGTGELFF. DNA of the CDR3: TGTGCCAGCAGCTTAGTGGAGGGCACCGGGGAGCTGTTTTTT. Supplemented by reference TRBV7-7 and TRBJ2-2, the full variable domain reads GAGVSQSPRYKVTKRGQDVTLRCDPISSHATLYWYQQALGQGPEFLTYFNYEAQPDKSGLPSDRFSAERPEGSISTLTIQRTEQRDSAMYRCASSLVEGTGELFFGEGSRLTVL.

The chain has TRBV10-3 and TRBJ1-1, with D tentatively TRBD1 (6 bases). The CDR3 spans 14 residues. Germline V gene lookup returns CDR1 ENHRY and CDR2 SYGVKD. V lost 8 bases and J lost 1, with 14 bases in between. The CDR3 sequence: CAIDSGEPNTEAFF. Written as DNA, the CDR3 is TGTGCCATCGATTCAGGGGAGCCGAACACTGAAGCTTTCTTT.

This sequence joins TRBV6-5 and TRBJ1-2; TRBD1 aligns across 7 bases. The CDR3 extends over 14 amino acids. CDR1 MNHEY and CDR2 SVGAGI come from the germline V gene. Losses at the gene ends were 0 bases for V and 6 bases for J; bases not matched to a gene: 4. The CDR3 is CASSYSKGGNGYTF. CDR3 coding DNA: TGTGCCAGCAGTTACTCGAAAGGGGGCAATGGCTACACCTTC.

The V gene is TRBV2, the J gene TRBJ2-5; weak D call: TRBD2 (6 bases). Trimming cost V 5 bases and J 5 bases, with 15 bases left between them. CDR1 is SNHLY, CDR2 FYNNEI, per germline. The CDR3 is made up of 14 amino acids. The CDR3 sequence is CASSPGLPGETQYF. CDR3 coding DNA: TGTGCCAGCAGTCCGGGACTCCCTGGGGAGACCCAGTACTTC.

The chain recombines TRBV7-8 with TRBJ2-4, with 10 bases aligning to TRBD1. Germline V gene data show CDR1 as SGHVS and CDR2 as FQNEAQ. The CDR3 is made up of 15 amino acids. J gave up 3 bases and V 1 base, and 0 bases lay outside the gene matches. CDR3 sequence: CASSLGTGGKNIQYF. The CDR3 bases are TGTGCCAGCAGCTTAGGGACAGGGGGCAAAAACATTCAGTACTTC.

The rearrangement links TRBV19 to TRBJ1-4; a weak D match, TRBD1 (5 bases). Trimming removed 4 bases at V and 7 bases at J, with 16 bases between. The germline gives CDR1 LNHDA, CDR2 SQIVND (reference sequence). The CDR3 contains 15 residues. In nucleotides, the CDR3 is TGTGCCAGTAGTAGACAGCCCGGCGGGAGTGAAAAACTGTTTTTT. Protein: CASSRQPGGSEKLFF.

The V call is TRBV30, the J call TRBJ2-3; 10 bases match TRBD2. Germline trimming cut 2 bases from V and 2 bases from J; bases unmatched to any gene: 10. The CDR3 contains 17 residues. Looked up from germline, CDR1 is GTSNPN and CDR2 is SVGIG (reference sequence). Here the CDR3 DNA reads TGTGCCTGGAGTTCCGGGTTAGCGGGGGGCCTCACAGATACGCAGTATTTT. Translating it yields CAWSSGLAGGLTDTQYF.

The chain has TRBV9 and TRBJ2-1, with 12 bases that match TRBD2. From germline, CDR1 is SGDLS and CDR2 YYNGEE. CDR3 length equals 15 residues. V dropped 0 bases and J dropped 7; count of bases not matched to a gene: 2. CDR3 nucleotide sequence: TGTGCCAGCAGCGTAGGGACTAGCGGGGCGAATGAGCAGTTCTTC. Translation: CASSVGTSGANEQFF.

Only one count was recorded for this clone. V gene TRBV30 combines with J gene TRBJ1-1; a possible D gene is TRBD1 (5 bases). Germline-derived CDR1 and CDR2 are GTSNPN and SVGIG (reference sequence). The CDR3 extends over 13 amino acids. V shed 0 bases and J shed 5 bases, with 10 bases lying between them. The CDR3 here is CAWSVPGGTEAFF. The CDR3 coding sequence is TGTGCCTGGAGTGTACCCGGGGGAACTGAAGCTTTCTTT.

This chain uses TRBV5-5 with TRBJ1-1; D unclear. Germline V lookup: CDR1 SGHKS, CDR2 YYEKEE (reference sequence). The CDR3 is 13 residues long. Trimming cost V 1 base and J 1 base, with 5 bases left between them. This CDR3 reads CASSLWQNTEAFF. As DNA, the CDR3 is TGTGCCAGCAGCTTGTGGCAGAACACTGAAGCTTTCTTT. The variable domain in full, with the rest retrieved from reference TRBV5-5 and TRBJ1-1, is DAGVTQSPTHLIKTRGQQVTLRCSPISGHKSVSWYQQVLGQGPQFIFQYYEKEERGRGNFPDRFSARQFPNYSSELNVNALLLGDSALYLCASSLWQNTEAFFGQGTRLTVV.

This clone is a singleton in its sample. V usage is TRBV30 and J usage is TRBJ1-2, with D tentatively TRBD1 (6 bases). V lost 0 bases and J 3 bases, leaving 11 bases between the germline ends. The CDR3 runs to 14 residues. Germline V gene data show CDR1 as GTSNPN and CDR2 as SVGIG (reference sequence). Written as DNA, the CDR3 is TGTGCCTGGAGTGTACGAAGACAGGACTATGGCTACACCTTC. As protein: CAWSVRRQDYGYTF. Using reference TRBV30 and TRBJ1-2 for the parts outside the CDR3, the full variable domain is SQTIHQWPATLVQPVGSPLSLECTVEGTSNPNLYWYRQAAGRGLQLLFYSVGIGQISSEVPQNLSASRPQDRQFILSSKKLLLSDSGFYLCAWSVRRQDYGYTFGSGTRLTVV.

The genes are TRBV5-6 and TRBJ1-6; 7 nucleotides agree with TRBD1. Germline V gene sequence: CDR1 SGHDT, CDR2 YYEEEE. J lost 7 bases, V lost 5 bases, and 9 bases had no gene match. The CDR3 spans 15 residues. The CDR3 DNA reads TGTGCCAGCAGACGTGACAGGGTCGGCAATTCACCCCTCCACTTT. Translation gives CASRRDRVGNSPLHF. Full variable domain (outside the CDR3, taken from reference TRBV5-6 and TRBJ1-6): DAGVTQSPTHLIKTRGQQVTLRCSPKSGHDTVSWYQQALGQGPQFIFQYYEEEERQRGNFPDRFSGHQFPNYSSELNVNALLLGDSALYLCASRRDRVGNSPLHFGNGTRLTVT.

This chain uses TRBV30 with TRBJ1-1, with D possibly matching TRBD1 (5 bases). Germline V gene data show CDR1 as GTSNPN and CDR2 as SVGIG (reference sequence). This CDR3 region has 12 residues. The CDR3 DNA reads as TGTGCACGAGACAGACCGAACACTGAAGCTTTCTTT. It translates to CARDRPNTEAFF.

This chain connects TRBV4-1 to TRBJ1-5; TRBD1 matches at 10 bases. The CDR3 sequence is 16 residues long. The trim removed 5 bases at V and 2 bases at J, leaving 6 bases unmatched. Germline V gene data show CDR1 as MGHRA and CDR2 as YSYEKL. The CDR3 bases are TGCGCCAGCAGCTCCACCGGGACAGGGGGCAATCAGCCCCAGCATTTT. It translates to CASSSTGTGGNQPQHF.

The chain joins TRBV5-4 to TRBJ2-1; 8 nucleotides align to TRBD1. The CDR3 has 13 residues. J lost 8 bases, V lost 5 bases, and 6 bases had no gene match. Germline V gene lookup returns CDR1 SGHNT and CDR2 YYREEE (reference sequence). The CDR3 nucleotides are TGTGCCAGCAGACCCGGACAGGGCGATGAGCAGTTCTTC. Translating it yields CASRPGQGDEQFF.

The chain employs TRBV24-1 and TRBJ2-3, with 9 bases fitting TRBD1. The CDR3 runs 16 residues. J lost 0 bases, V lost 0 bases, and 0 bases had no gene match. Germline assignment: CDR1 KGHDR and CDR2 SFDVKD. The CDR3 region is CATSDLGTGSTDTQYF. The CDR3 DNA reads TGTGCCACCAGTGATTTGGGGACAGGGAGCACAGATACGCAGTATTTT.

The V and J genes are TRBV5-1 and TRBJ2-1; a possible D gene is TRBD1 (5 bases). This CDR3 spans 15 amino acids. V gave up 4 bases and J gave up 7 bases, with 18 bases separating them. The germline CDR1 and CDR2 sequences are SGHRS and YFSETQ. CDR3 protein: CASSPQANPSNEQFF. In DNA, the CDR3 is TGCGCCAGCAGCCCACAGGCTAACCCTTCAAATGAGCAGTTCTTC.